This record looks at one T cell receptor beta chain sequence and its context. This clone came up a few times. There is no known antigen for this receptor. Nothing much larger sits one base from this clone, and base qualities are not available. This sample is part of a study of monozygotic twins with cystic fibrosis (dated by TCRdb to the early 2020s). Turning to the overall study: Around 3.1 micrograms of fragmented DNA went through around 14 PCR cycles to produce barcoded libraries. The cohort included ten female and six male twin pairs, mostly children and adolescents, aged about 2.0 to 36.4 years with a median of 9.1 years. Data for three of the twin pairs had previously been reported in another context. To assess genetic influence on V and J gene usage, the study compared TCR beta repertoires within and across 16 monozygotic twin pairs with cystic fibrosis. On the day blood was drawn, the twins' weight-for-height and FEVPerc (FEV1 disease centile) were ranked against those of the roughly 960 cohort participants.

Points the paper makes about the study in general: Monozygotic CF twin pairs shared significantly more nucleotide-identical clonotypes within each pair than unrelated CF individuals shared with one another (P = 0.000026, Mann-Whitney). V gene usage was most similar to the co-twin in 13 of 16 pairs, and J usage was most similar to the co-twin in 8 of 16 pairs, which suggests genetic constraints. Simpson clonality was found to be generally low (median around 0.0095), suggesting a naive-dominated repertoire, although higher clonality was observed in the most severely affected patients. Only a small cohort was studied, and no association of shared CDR3 numbers with age, concordance or disease severity was found.

Spanning cysteine to phenylalanine, the CDR3 consists of 11 amino acids. Just the 33-base CDR3 DNA is kept, in frame starting at base 1. Sequences DFQATT (CDR1) and SNEGSKA (CDR2) are obtained from the germline V gene (reference sequence). V is clipped by 6 bases and J by 7 bases, and the sequence between their germline boundaries is 12 bases long. The twin pairs came from the European Cystic Fibrosis Twin and Sibling Study Cohort, a cohort that recruited patients from approximately 160 CF clinics across 14 European countries. Zygosity and CFTR genotype were verified in-house, with zygosity tested by multiplex PCR of nine short tandem repeat loci. Peripheral blood was sampled from each twin, and clinical parameters were recorded on the day of blood sampling. Phenol/chloroform extraction was used to isolate genomic DNA from peripheral blood cells, and the DNA was then kept in TE buffer at 4 degrees C.

Following the manufacturer's instructions, TCR beta CDR3 regions were amplified by multiplex PCR with the immunoSEQ immune profiling system. Sequencing was performed on an Illumina NextSeq system. Under the source paper's analysis protocol: Sequence data were processed on the immunoSEQ Analyzer platform, and clonality was computed as the square root of Simpson's index of productive rearrangements. Jensen-Shannon distance served as the measure of similarity in V and J usage, while OLGA was used to compute CDR3 generation probabilities. Shared CDR3 sequences were searched in the immuneACCESS database (August 2020) and in VDJdb (December 2020). TCRdb took this table from immuneACCESS and kept in-frame rearrangements with V and J called. Such tables lack part of the clones; where checked against another copy, unresolved V genes explain under half of the gap, and the rest is unexplained. V, J and clone size are those of that table, while D and trimming were read from the DNA. The sample table holds about 22,000 clones, of which about 87% were seen once. Of the sample, around 1.2% is held by the ten largest clones.

The sample consisted of blood. The chain joins TRBV20-1 to TRBJ1-1; no D segment can be confidently identified. This TCR was recovered from a woman in her 30s with cystic fibrosis. CDR3 region: CSAVSGVEAFF. The nucleotides read TGCAGTGCCGTCTCCGGCGTTGAAGCTTTCTTT.